Given below is one T cell receptor beta chain in context. What it binds is not known. A junction boundary mismatches the germline segment, possibly from a read error. The length of the CDR3 is 16 residues. From germline, CDR1 is MGHRA and CDR2 YSYEKL. The entry originates in a study of tumor and adjacent non-tumor tissue in lung cancer. Study context: The patients, about nine men and four to six women, were about 31 to 80 with stage I to III disease. On average, productive TCRbeta reads reached about 4.2 million per sample.

Three rounds of nested PCR, following a modified ARM-PCR protocol, produced the TCRbeta library. TCRdb reprocessed the multiplex PCR reads with MiXCR, giving one entry per CDR3 protein. The table includes 60,000 to 85,000 distinct CDR3 sequences, roughly 73% detected once. RNA was extracted from bulk tissue without any cell sorting. Between August and November 2014, newly diagnosed, chemotherapy-naive lung cancer patients underwent thoracic surgery in China. The study's findings and limits: Compared with tumor, normal lung showed significantly lower TCR diversity.

The TCR sequence derives from a woman aged 45-60 years with non-small cell lung cancer. The chain recombines TRBV4-1 with TRBJ2-1; 9 bases are shared with TRBD2. Specimen: lung tumor tissue. The CDR3 sequence: CARSQPPGLAGNEQFF. CDR3 DNA: TGCGCCAGAAGCCAACCACCGGGACTAGCTGGCAATGAGCAGTTCTTC.